The clone carrying this T cell receptor (beta chain) was detected a few times. Its cognate antigen is unknown. TCR beta libraries were prepared from cDNA with unique molecular identifiers. The authors obtained 500,000 or so cDNA molecules from about 0.94 to 9.7 million T cells. TCRdb re-called the PCR reads with MiXCR, one entry per CDR3 protein. This table has roughly 600,000 distinct CDR3 sequences, about 40% appearing once. The data derive from a study of post-analysis software for immune sequencing data. Whole-study context: Relapsing-remitting, secondary progressive and progressive-relapsing courses of multiple sclerosis were included. Study-wide results and limits: Patients had higher frequencies than controls of roughly five TRBV segments, including TRBV5-6, TRBV5-1 and TRBV20-1. Same-batch samples co-clustered strongly by F measure. Among multiple sclerosis patients, normalized Chao1 diversity was significantly below that of controls.

Deletions cut 7 bases from V and 1 base from J, with 11 bases between. The CDR3 contains 13 residues. Germline values: CDR1 MNHEY, CDR2 SMNVEV (reference sequence). The TCR was taken from a girl between 5 and 17 years old with multiple sclerosis. The sequenced material came from blood. V usage is TRBV27 and J usage is TRBJ2-7; tentative D call: TRBD2 (6 bases). The chain's CDR3 is CASTPGGSYEQYF. The CDR3 nucleotides read TGTGCCAGCACCCCAGGAGGGTCCTACGAGCAGTACTTC.